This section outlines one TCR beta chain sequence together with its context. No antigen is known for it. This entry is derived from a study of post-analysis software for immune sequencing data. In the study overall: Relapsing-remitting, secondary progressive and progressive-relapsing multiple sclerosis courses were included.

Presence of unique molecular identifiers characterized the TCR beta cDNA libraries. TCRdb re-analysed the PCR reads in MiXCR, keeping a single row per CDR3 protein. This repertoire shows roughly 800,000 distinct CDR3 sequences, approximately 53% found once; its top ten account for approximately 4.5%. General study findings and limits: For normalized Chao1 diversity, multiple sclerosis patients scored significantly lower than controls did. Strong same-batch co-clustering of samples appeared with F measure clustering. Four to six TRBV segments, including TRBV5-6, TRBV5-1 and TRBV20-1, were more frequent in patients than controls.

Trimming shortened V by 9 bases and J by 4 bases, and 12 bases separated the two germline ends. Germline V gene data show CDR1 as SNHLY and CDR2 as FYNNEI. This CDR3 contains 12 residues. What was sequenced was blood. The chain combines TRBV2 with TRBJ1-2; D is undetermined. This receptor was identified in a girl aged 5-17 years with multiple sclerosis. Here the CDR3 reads CASSELSYGYTF. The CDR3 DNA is TGTGCCAGTAGCGAGCTGAGCTATGGCTACACCTTC.